The rows below give T cell receptor beta chains drawn from one sample of a study of shared clonotypes between healthy human individuals. Here immunoSEQ multiplex PCR was the method, and the copy in TCRdb shows in-frame clones only, minus some. Here the sample spans approximately 2,200,000 clones, 90% to 95% being singletons. Sequences were obtained from naive CD8+ T cells from PBMCs. All receptors derive from a man aged 18-30 years in good health. Some clones in this sample may be carry-over from other donors' samples. Each CDR3 is given with its conserved first and last residue. The D gene is left open where the match is weak. Not every row has a clone size; where given, it reads once, few, many or a size class.

clone size	D gene	V gene	J gene	CDR3 DNA	CDR3 protein
.	.	TRBV18	TRBJ2-1	TGTGCCAGCTCACCACCGGCCCCTCGAGAGCAGTTCTTC	CASSPPAPREQFF
once	.	TRBV5-6	TRBJ2-7	TGTGCCAGCAGCTTGCGCGCTGCAGTCCCCTACGAGCAGTACTTC	CASSLRAAVPYEQYF
.	TRBD1	TRBV28	TRBJ2-3	TGTGCCAGCAAGGGACAGGTACTCACAGATACGCAGTATTTT	CASKGQVLTDTQYF
.	.	TRBV9	TRBJ1-2	TGTGCCAGCAGCGCTTCAGATAACTATGGCTACACCTTC	CASSASDNYGYTF
.	TRBD2	TRBV9	TRBJ2-7	TGTGCCAGCAGCGTAGCTAGCGGGAATAGCTACGAGCAGTACTTC	CASSVASGNSYEQYF
.	TRBD2	TRBV28	TRBJ2-5	TGTGCCAGCAGTTTGATCGGGGGGCAAGAGACCCAGTACTTC	CASSLIGGQETQYF
.	TRBD1	TRBV5-4	TRBJ1-1	TGTGCCAGCAGCCTCGACAGGGGAGCTGAAGCTTTCTTT	CASSLDRGAEAFF
.	TRBD2	TRBV5-1	TRBJ2-7	TGCGCCAGCAGCTTGGATGCGGGACTAGCCTCCGAGCAGTACTTC	CASSLDAGLASEQYF
.	.	TRBV11-2	TRBJ2-7	TGTGCCAGCAGCCCGACCCCGACACAGGGAAACGAGCAGTACTTC	CASSPTPTQGNEQYF
.	.	TRBV11-2	TRBJ2-7	TGTGCCAGCAGCTTAAGTGATTTCTACGAGCAGTACTTC	CASSLSDFYEQYF
few	.	TRBV27	TRBJ1-1	TGTGCCAGCAGTTTACGTTCGGGCACTGAAGCTTTCTTT	CASSLRSGTEAFF
.	.	TRBV9	TRBJ2-6	TGTGCCAGCAGCCTTAACCGTCAGGGGACCGGGGCCAACGTCCTGACTTTC	CASSLNRQGTGANVLTF
.	.	TRBV29-1	TRBJ1-2	TGCAGCGTTGGTTGGTTAGCTAACTATGGCTACACCTTC	CSVGWLANYGYTF
once	.	TRBV7-9	TRBJ1-3	TGTGCCAGCAGCCTCACAGGCTCTGGAAACACCATATATTTT	CASSLTGSGNTIYF
once	.	TRBV7-9	TRBJ1-1	TGTGCCAGCACCACCCAGGGGGAAGCTTTCTTT	CASTTQGEAFF
.	TRBD2	TRBV4-1	TRBJ2-1	TGCGCCAGCAGCCAACGACTAGCGGGAGGCAATGAGCAGTTCTTC	CASSQRLAGGNEQFF
.	TRBD2	TRBV27	TRBJ2-7	TGTGCCAGCAGTCCGGTAGCGGGAGGGCCGAGCTACGAGCAGTACTTC	CASSPVAGGPSYEQYF
.	.	TRBV9	TRBJ1-2	TGTGCCAGCAGCGTAGACATGAGGAATAGTTATGGCTACACCTTC	CASSVDMRNSYGYTF
.	TRBD1	TRBV9	TRBJ2-7	TGTGCCAGCAGCGTAGCTGGGACAGACTCCTACGAGCAGTACTTC	CASSVAGTDSYEQYF
.	TRBD2	TRBV27	TRBJ2-7	TGTGCCAGCAGTGGGCTAGCGGGAGTACTCGAGCAGTACTTC	CASSGLAGVLEQYF
.	.	TRBV4-1	TRBJ1-2	TGCGCCAGCAGCCAGCCTACTCGGACCGCTATCAACTATGGCTACACCTTC	CASSQPTRTAINYGYTF
.	.	TRBV19	TRBJ2-5	TGTGCCAGTAGTATAGGTAGTCGAGGGTGGCAAGAGACCCAGTACTTC	CASSIGSRGWQETQYF
.	.	TRBV6-5	TRBJ2-1	TGTGCCAGCAGTTATCGGGGGGCCAATGAGCAGTTCTTC	CASSYRGANEQFF
.	.	TRBV7-9	TRBJ1-2	TGTGCCAGCAGCTTAGGGTCCGGGGCCGATCCTTATGGCTACACCTTC	CASSLGSGADPYGYTF
.	.	TRBV27	TRBJ2-1	TGTGCCAGCAGTTCCCCCCCCTTGGGCTGGAATGAGCAGTTCTTC	CASSSPPLGWNEQFF
.	.	TRBV28	TRBJ1-1	TGTGCCAGCAGCCCCCCGTACACTGAAGCTTTCTTT	CASSPPYTEAFF